This note documents a single TCR beta chain sequence. This sample was included in a study of blood T cell dynamics during melanoma immunotherapy. Across the whole study: Standard first-line treatment here was pembrolizumab or nivolumab plus ipilimumab in metastatic melanoma.

This sample's time point: week 3, after first cycle of checkpoint inhibitor. Prior systemic cancer therapy, immunosuppressant use and other active malignancies excluded patients. With V trimmed by 7 bases and J by 3 bases, 11 bases remained unmatched. CDR3 length: 15 residues. Germline CDR1 is SGHRS and CDR2 is YFSETQ. Clones were sequenced by immunoSEQ multiplex PCR, and TCRdb holds only the in-frame ones, with some missing. The sample consists of about 28,000 clones, approximately 88% of them appearing once. This chain uses TRBV5-1 with TRBJ2-7; 9 positions agree with TRBD1. Sequences were derived from blood, sampled from a patient treated with checkpoint blockade. The TCR comes from a human donor with melanoma. The CDR3 is CASAPGDRAYYEQYF. In DNA form, the CDR3 reads TGCGCCAGCGCTCCGGGGGACAGGGCTTACTACGAGCAGTACTTC.